The 21 T cell receptor beta chains reported below all come from one sample, sequenced in a study of blood T cell repertoires in COVID-19. This table comes from immunoSEQ multiplex PCR, and its TCRdb copy is limited to in-frame clones, with some not included. There are over 95,000 clones in the sample; 65% to 85% occur only once, and 17% lies in the top ten. Sequenced: peripheral blood. The receptor source for this set is a woman aged 60-75 years with acute or convalescent COVID-19.

The chain uses TRBV18 and TRBJ1-2; unclear D gene. The CDR3 has 13 residues. Trimming shortened V by 3 bases and J by 5 bases, and 10 bases separated the two germline ends. Germline loops: CDR1 KGHSH, CDR2 LQKENI. The CDR3 coding sequence is TGTGCCAGCTCACCGAGCGGGGAATATGGCTACACCTTC. Protein sequence: CASSPSGEYGYTF.

The V call is TRBV3-1 (or the pseudogene TRBV3-2), the J call TRBJ1-5, with D perhaps matching TRBD1 (5 bases). V was cut by 4 bases and J by 2 bases, with 12 bases left in between. Germline CDR1 reads LGHDT; CDR2 reads YNNKEL (reference sequence). CDR3 length equals 15 residues. The CDR3 sequence: CASSLGAGGNQPQHF. The CDR3, as DNA: TGTGCCAGCAGCCTCGGGGCGGGAGGCAATCAGCCCCAGCATTTT.

This rearrangement joins TRBV7-9 to TRBJ2-5; the match to TRBD1 covers 9 bases. This CDR3 is built from 17 residues. J was trimmed by 4 bases and V by 3 bases; bases with no gene match: 12. Germline CDR1 SEHNR, CDR2 FQNEAQ (reference sequence). CDR3 residues: CASSFLPGQGAAETQYF. The CDR3 region has the DNA TGTGCCAGCAGCTTCCTACCGGGACAGGGAGCGGCAGAGACCCAGTACTTC. Combining the CDR3 with reference TRBV7-9 and TRBJ2-5 gives the whole variable domain DTGVSQNPRHKITKRGQNVTFRCDPISEHNRLYWYRQTLGQGPEFLTYFQNEAQLEKSRLLSDRFSAERPKGSFSTLEIQRTEQGDSAMYLCASSFLPGQGAAETQYFGPGTRLLVL.

The DNA for the CDR3 is TGTGCCAGCAGTCCGCCGGGGATGAGGGCTCCCGGGGAGCTGTTTTTT. This codes for CASSPPGMRAPGELFF. The gene calls are TRBV28 and TRBJ2-2; a possible D gene is TRBD2 (5 bases). Germline assignment: CDR1 MDHEN and CDR2 SYDVKM. V gave up 5 bases and J gave up 6 bases, with 19 bases separating them. The length of the CDR3 is 16 residues.

The V and J genes are TRBV5-1 and TRBJ2-5, with TRBD2 as a possible D gene (5 bases). Between the trimmed V and J ends, which lost 4 bases and 3 bases, there was a span of 13 bases. Germline assignment: CDR1 SGHRS and CDR2 YFSETQ. The CDR3 has 14 residues. Written as DNA, the CDR3 is TGCGCCAGCAGCCCCGGACTGTCCGAAGAGACCCAGTACTTC. Protein sequence: CASSPGLSEETQYF. Supplemented by reference TRBV5-1 and TRBJ2-5, the full variable domain reads KAGVTQTPRYLIKTRGQQVTLSCSPISGHRSVSWYQQTPGQGLQFLFEYFSETQRNKGNFPGRFSGRQFSNSRSEMNVSTLELGDSALYLCASSPGLSEETQYFGPGTRLLVL.

This chain connects TRBV6-6 to TRBJ2-4; a weak D match, TRBD2 (6 bases). V was trimmed by 5 bases and J by 3 bases, leaving 20 bases between them. Germline V gene data show CDR1 as MNHNY and CDR2 as SVGAGI (reference sequence). CDR3 length: 17 residues. This CDR3 reads CASSPRGSGYGKNIQYF. CDR3 nucleotides: TGTGCCAGCAGTCCGCGGGGCTCGGGTTATGGCAAAAACATTCAGTACTTC.

The chain is built from TRBV10-3 and TRBJ1-2; D call uncertain. This CDR3 spans 13 amino acids. V was cut by 2 bases and J by 3 bases, with 7 bases left in between. In germline, CDR1 is ENHRY, CDR2 SYGVKD. The CDR3 region has the DNA TGTGCCATCAGTGAGACGGCGGACTATGGCTACACCTTC. Translating it yields CAISETADYGYTF.

This chain links TRBV18 with TRBJ1-2; D may be TRBD1 (6 bases). Germline CDR1 is KGHSH and CDR2 is LQKENI. The CDR3 has 16 amino acids. V was shortened by 6 bases and J by 8 bases, with 25 bases between the two germline ends. As DNA, the CDR3 is TGTGCCAGCTCGCTCGACAGGATTCCCCCCATCAGGGGCTACACCTTC. This encodes CASSLDRIPPIRGYTF.

This clone came up once. The chain links TRBV7-3 to TRBJ1-1; 7 nucleotides match TRBD1. The CDR3 totals 14 residues. Germline V lookup: CDR1 SGHTA, CDR2 FQGTGA. The J segment lost 2 bases and the V segment lost 5 bases, leaving 5 bases of the junction unmatched. CDR3 region: CASSATGINTEAFF. The CDR3 DNA follows: TGTGCCAGCAGCGCGACAGGGATAAACACTGAAGCTTTCTTT.

The V and J genes are TRBV28 and TRBJ2-5, with D hard to call. Trimming removed 2 bases from V and 4 bases from J, with 8 bases in between. The CDR3 sequence is 13 residues long. Germline CDR1 reads MDHEN; CDR2 reads SYDVKM. CDR3 loop: CASSLVSLETQYF. CDR3 DNA: TGTGCCAGCAGTTTAGTTAGTTTAGAGACCCAGTACTTC.

V gene TRBV7-2 combines with J gene TRBJ1-1, with 7 positions matching TRBD1. V shed 5 bases, J shed 4 bases, and the junction held 4 bases outside the gene matches. CDR1 is SGHTA and CDR2 is FQGNSA in the germline V gene. This CDR3 contains 13 residues. DNA of the CDR3: TGTGCCAGCAGCCAGACAGGGTTCACTGAAGCTTTCTTT. Encoded protein: CASSQTGFTEAFF. Full variable domain (rest looked up from reference TRBV7-2 and TRBJ1-1): GAGVSQSPSNKVTEKGKDVELRCDPISGHTALYWYRQSLGQGLEFLIYFQGNSAPDKSGLPSDRFSAERTGGSVSTLTIQRTQQEDSAVYLCASSQTGFTEAFFGQGTRLTVV.

J is TRBJ2-1 and V is TRBV6-1; D gene ambiguous. V lost 1 base, J lost 6 bases, and 7 bases lay in between. This CDR3 spans 13 amino acids. Germline V gene lookup returns CDR1 MNHNS and CDR2 SASEGT. The CDR3, as DNA: TGTGCCAGCAGTGAAGGTTTCAGCAATGAGCAGTTCTTC. As protein: CASSEGFSNEQFF.

This clone came up once. This chain uses TRBV6-5 with TRBJ2-7; D is perhaps TRBD2 (6 bases). V was shortened by 4 bases and J by 7 bases, with 17 bases between the two germline ends. This CDR3 comprises 14 residues. Germline lookup yields CDR1 MNHEY and CDR2 SVGAGI. This chain's CDR3 is CASSFRRGSKEQYF. The CDR3 DNA reads as TGTGCCAGCAGTTTCCGGCGGGGCTCGAAAGAGCAGTACTTC.

The chain has TRBV6-5 and TRBJ1-1; 9 nucleotides agree with TRBD1. Trimming cost V 6 bases and J 5 bases; bases outside gene matches: 10. Germline loops: CDR1 MNHEY, CDR2 SVGAGI. This CDR3 is 15 amino acids long. The CDR3 DNA sequence: TGTGCCAGCAGATTGGAAGGGACAGGGACGACTGAAGCTTTCTTT. This encodes CASRLEGTGTTEAFF.

This clone appeared many times. The chain carries TRBV4-2 and TRBJ2-2; D perhaps matches TRBD1 (6 bases). CDR1 LGHNA and CDR2 YNFKEQ come from the germline V gene. CDR3 length equals 16 residues. The germline V and J ends were trimmed by 0 bases and 3 bases, with 11 bases remaining between them. This CDR3 is CASSQEFSGDTGELFF. DNA for the CDR3: TGTGCCAGCAGCCAAGAGTTTTCAGGGGACACCGGGGAGCTGTTTTTT.

J is TRBJ1-6 and V is TRBV25-1; maybe TRBD1 (6 bases). The germline CDR1 and CDR2 sequences are MGHDK and SYGVNS. The CDR3 extends over 14 amino acids. V dropped 4 bases and J dropped 10 bases, with 14 bases sitting between them. CDR3: CASSGPTGNSPLHF. The CDR3 DNA reads as TGTGCCAGCAGTGGGCCTACAGGGAACTCACCCCTCCACTTT.

The V and J genes are TRBV28 and TRBJ1-1, with D perhaps TRBD1 (6 bases). V was trimmed by 2 bases and J by 1 base, leaving 8 bases between them. Germline CDR1 is MDHEN and CDR2 is SYDVKM. This CDR3 contains 14 residues. CDR3 loop: CASSLQGSNTEAFF. Here the CDR3 DNA reads TGTGCCAGCAGTTTACAGGGGTCGAACACTGAAGCTTTCTTT.

This chain connects TRBV11-2 to TRBJ2-3; 7 nucleotides line up with TRBD2. The length of the CDR3 is 15 residues. Germline V gene sequence: CDR1 SGHAT, CDR2 FQNNGV. The V segment lost 2 bases and the J segment 4 bases; nucleotides outside the gene matches: 6. CDR3 nucleotide sequence: TGTGCCAGCAGCTTACGGGGGGTTGGGCCAGATACGCAGTATTTT. This sequence encodes CASSLRGVGPDTQYF.

V and J are TRBV28 and TRBJ2-3; TRBD2 matches at 9 bases. The CDR3 runs 14 residues. Germline V gene lookup returns CDR1 MDHEN and CDR2 SYDVKM. V lost 5 bases, J lost 7 bases, and 7 bases stayed unmatched. The CDR3 DNA sequence: TGTGCCAGCAGTCCTAGCGGGGCCGTGAATACGCAGTATTTT. Its translation: CASSPSGAVNTQYF. The whole variable domain, remainder taken from reference TRBV28 and TRBJ2-3, is DVKVTQSSRYLVKRTGEKVFLECVQDMDHENMFWYRQDPGLGLRLIYFSYDVKMKEKGDIPEGYSVSREKKERFSLILESASTNQTSMYLCASSPSGAVNTQYFGPGTRLTVL.

The chain employs TRBV2 and TRBJ1-2; the D is unclear. The V and J ends lost 8 bases and 6 bases respectively, with 13 bases between them. The germline CDR1 and CDR2 sequences are SNHLY and FYNNEI. This CDR3 is 12 amino acids long. The DNA of the CDR3 is TGTGCCAGCTCGTCTTCTCCCCATGGCTACACCTTC. Protein: CASSSSPHGYTF. The entire variable domain, with the rest obtained from reference TRBV2 and TRBJ1-2, is as follows: EPEVTQTPSHQVTQMGQEVILRCVPISNHLYFYWYRQILGQKVEFLVSFYNNEISEKSEIFDDQFSVERPDGSNFTLKIRSTKLEDSAMYFCASSSSPHGYTFGSGTRLTVV.

The J gene is TRBJ2-1, the V gene TRBV29-1, with TRBD2 matching 11 bases. The germline gives CDR1 SQVTM, CDR2 ANQGSEA. The CDR3 has 15 residues. V dropped 4 bases and J dropped 4; count of bases not matched to a gene: 6. The CDR3 DNA reads TGCAGCGTTGTGATACTAGCGGGGGAATACAATGAGCAGTTCTTC. Its protein is CSVVILAGEYNEQFF.